This T cell receptor (beta chain) was documented in a study of Tregs in tolerant kidney transplant recipients. The study, taken as a whole, reports: In tolerant patients, donor-specific Tregs outgrew total Tregs, suggesting antigen-driven expansion. Findings come from small patient numbers and require larger validation. For some patients, primers changed over time, blocking nucleotide-level comparison.

Notes on this clone: Its specificity is unknown.

Trimming took off 0 bases at V and 5 bases at J, with 11 bases between the two ends. From germline, CDR1 is MNHEY and CDR2 SVGAGI. The CDR3 has 14 residues. Sequenced by immunoSEQ multiplex PCR; TCRdb stores in-frame clones only, minus some. The table lists about 66,000 clones, 80% to 95% of them singletons. The sample in question was CD8+ T cells from blood, obtained before the transplant. The chain employs TRBV6-5 and TRBJ2-7; the D is unclear. The TCR was taken from a human donor who received a combined kidney and bone marrow transplant. The CDR3 reads CASSYSNEANEQYF. CDR3 in DNA: TGTGCCAGCAGTTACTCAAACGAGGCCAACGAGCAGTACTTC.